This passage covers 10 T cell receptor beta chains from one sample sequenced in a study of CD8 T cells in Susac syndrome. Random hexamers primed reverse transcription of 0.5 to 1 ug RNA. TCRdb analysed the immunoSEQ multiplex PCR reads with MiXCR anew, one entry per CDR3 protein. Among about 120,000 distinct CDR3 sequences listed, approximately 94% were seen once. Material for sequencing was CD4+ T cells from PBMCs. These receptors were taken from a human donor with multiple sclerosis.

The rearrangement links TRBV29-1 to TRBJ1-5; D is undetermined. V dropped 6 bases and J dropped 0 bases, with 9 bases sitting between them. Germline CDR1 reads SQVTM; CDR2 reads ANQGSEA. The CDR3 consists of 13 residues. The CDR3 DNA reads as TGCAGCGTCACGACGGGTAGCAATCAGCCCCAGCATTTT. Its protein is CSVTTGSNQPQHF.

CDR3 coding DNA: TGTGCCTGGAGTGTAAGCAGCTATGGCTACACCTTC. Translation: CAWSVSSYGYTF. The rearrangement joins TRBV30 to TRBJ1-2; D gene ambiguous. CDR1 and CDR2 from the germline V gene are GTSNPN and SVGIG (reference sequence). This CDR3 contains 12 residues. Trimming cost V 0 bases and J 4 bases, with 6 bases left between them.

The chain links TRBV28 to TRBJ2-2; D ambiguous. V was trimmed by 3 bases and J by 1 base, leaving 6 bases between them. Germline V gene data show CDR1 as MDHEN and CDR2 as SYDVKM. This CDR3 contains 14 residues. For the CDR3, the DNA is TGTGCCAGCAGTTTGGCAGAGAACACCGGGGAGCTGTTTTTT. Residues: CASSLAENTGELFF.

The V and J genes are TRBV5-1 and TRBJ1-1; 9 bases align to TRBD1. The CDR3 totals 13 residues. After removal of 4 bases from V and 3 bases from J, the junction contained 1 base not matched to a gene. Germline V lookup: CDR1 SGHRS, CDR2 YFSETQ. In DNA, the CDR3 is TGCGCCAGCAGCCGGACAGGGGACACTGAAGCTTTCTTT. It translates to CASSRTGDTEAFF.

The chain uses TRBV6-2 or TRBV6-3 and TRBJ1-5; TRBD1 is a possible D gene (5 bases). Trimming took off 5 bases at V and 7 bases at J, with 6 bases between the two ends. CDR3 length: 11 residues. Germline CDR1 reads MNHEY; CDR2 reads SVGEGT. The CDR3 DNA reads as TGTGCCAGCAGTCAGGGACAGCCCCAGCATTTT. Translation: CASSQGQPQHF.

The V and J genes are TRBV28 and TRBJ2-7; 10 nucleotides agree with TRBD1. V dropped 7 bases and J dropped 6; count of bases not matched to a gene: 9. Germline loops: CDR1 MDHEN, CDR2 SYDVKM. The CDR3 sequence is 14 residues long. CDR3 region: CASIWATGGSEQYF. CDR3 bases: TGTGCCAGCATTTGGGCGACAGGGGGCTCCGAGCAGTACTTC.

This rearrangement joins TRBV29-1 to TRBJ2-3; 7 nucleotides match TRBD1. Germline trimming cut 5 bases from V and 0 bases from J; bases unmatched to any gene: 8. The germline gives CDR1 SQVTM, CDR2 ANQGSEA. This CDR3 spans 15 amino acids. The CDR3: CSVITGTESTDTQYF. CDR3 nucleotides: TGCAGCGTTATTACCGGGACAGAGAGCACAGATACGCAGTATTTT.

The gene calls are TRBV2 and TRBJ1-5; tentative D call: TRBD1 (6 bases). The CDR3 runs to 14 residues. Germline loops: CDR1 SNHLY, CDR2 FYNNEI. V lost 7 bases and J lost 6, with 16 bases in between. The CDR3 region is CASTVSGESQPQHF. CDR3 nucleotide sequence: TGTGCCAGCACTGTATCAGGGGAAAGTCAGCCCCAGCATTTT. The whole variable domain, filled in from reference TRBV2 and TRBJ1-5, reads EPEVTQTPSHQVTQMGQEVILRCVPISNHLYFYWYRQILGQKVEFLVSFYNNEISEKSEIFDDQFSVERPDGSNFTLKIRSTKLEDSAMYFCASTVSGESQPQHFGDGTRLSIL.

This chain connects TRBV6-1 to TRBJ2-2, with D possibly TRBD1 on 6 matching bases. Looked up from germline, CDR1 is MNHNS and CDR2 is SASEGT. The CDR3 totals 16 residues. Between the trimmed V and J ends, which lost 5 bases and 5 bases, there was a span of 18 bases. CDR3 DNA sequence: TGTGCCAGCAGTATCAGGGGTGGGGCAAGGACCGGGGAGCTGTTTTTT. This gives the protein CASSIRGGARTGELFF.

The rearrangement joins TRBV3-1 to TRBJ1-1; D is undetermined. Germline CDR1 LGHDT, CDR2 YNNKEL (reference sequence). V lost 0 bases to trimming and J lost 1 base, with 6 bases between them. The CDR3 loop spans 14 amino acids. The CDR3 spells CASSQDRSNTEAFF. Written as DNA, the CDR3 is TGTGCCAGCAGCCAAGACAGATCGAACACTGAAGCTTTCTTT.